The T cell receptor beta chain described here comes from a study of circulating and synovial CD4+ cells in juvenile arthritis. Libraries were prepared by immunoSEQ multiplex PCR; TCRdb keeps only in-frame clonotypes and omits some of them. The sample records around 30,000 clones, about 96% being singletons. J was trimmed by 3 bases and V by 3 bases; bases with no gene match: 6. CDR1 is SGDLS, CDR2 YYNGEE, per germline. The CDR3 covers 15 residues. About this clone itself: Its antigen is unknown.

Study conclusions and caveats: Circulating pathogenic-like lymphocytes shared a substantially higher fraction of CDR3 sequences with synovium than bulk blood.

The sequencing input was CD4+ T cells from blood. This sequence originates from a human donor with juvenile idiopathic arthritis. The J gene is TRBJ2-5, the V gene TRBV9, with 9 bases that match TRBD1. As DNA, the CDR3 is TGTGCCAGCAGCGAATGGACAGGGGCAGAAGAGACCCAGTACTTC. Its protein is CASSEWTGAEETQYF.